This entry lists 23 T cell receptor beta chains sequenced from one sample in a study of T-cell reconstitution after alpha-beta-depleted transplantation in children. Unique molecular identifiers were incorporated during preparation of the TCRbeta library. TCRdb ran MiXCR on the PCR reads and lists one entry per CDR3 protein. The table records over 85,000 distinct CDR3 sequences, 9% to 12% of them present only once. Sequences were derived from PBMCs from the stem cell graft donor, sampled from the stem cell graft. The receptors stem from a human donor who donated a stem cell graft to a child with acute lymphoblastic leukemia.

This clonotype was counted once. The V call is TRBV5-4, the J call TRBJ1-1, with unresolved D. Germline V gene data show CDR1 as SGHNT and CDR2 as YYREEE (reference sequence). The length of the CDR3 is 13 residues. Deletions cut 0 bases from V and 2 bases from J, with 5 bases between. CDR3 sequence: CASSLDHNTEAFF. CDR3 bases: TGTGCCAGCAGCTTGGACCATAACACTGAAGCTTTCTTT.

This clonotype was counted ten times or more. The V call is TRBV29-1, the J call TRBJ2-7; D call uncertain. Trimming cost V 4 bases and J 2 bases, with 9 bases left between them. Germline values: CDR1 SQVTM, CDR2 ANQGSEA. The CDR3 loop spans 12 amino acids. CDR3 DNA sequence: TGCAGCGTTGGTCTCAGGACCTACGAGCAGTACTTC. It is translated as CSVGLRTYEQYF.

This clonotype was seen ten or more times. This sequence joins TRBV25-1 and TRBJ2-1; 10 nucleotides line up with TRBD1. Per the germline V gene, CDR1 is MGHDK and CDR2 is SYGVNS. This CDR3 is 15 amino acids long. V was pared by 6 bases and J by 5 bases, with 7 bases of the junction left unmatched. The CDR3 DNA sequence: TGTGCCAGCAGGGAGACAGGGGGCTTAAACAATGAGCAGTTCTTC. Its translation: CASRETGGLNNEQFF.

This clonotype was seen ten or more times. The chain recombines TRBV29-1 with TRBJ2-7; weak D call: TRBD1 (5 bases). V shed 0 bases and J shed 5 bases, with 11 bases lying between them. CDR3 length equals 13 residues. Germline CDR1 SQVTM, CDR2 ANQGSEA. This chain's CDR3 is CSVEEGKGNEQYF. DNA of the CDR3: TGCAGCGTTGAAGAAGGAAAGGGGAACGAGCAGTACTTC.

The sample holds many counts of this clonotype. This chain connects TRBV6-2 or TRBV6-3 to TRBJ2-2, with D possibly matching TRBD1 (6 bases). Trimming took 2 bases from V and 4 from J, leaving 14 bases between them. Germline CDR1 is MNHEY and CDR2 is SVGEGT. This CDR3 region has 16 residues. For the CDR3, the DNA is TGTGCCAGCAGTTACCCAATAGGGGGTATCACCGGGGAGCTGTTTTTT. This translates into CASSYPIGGITGELFF.

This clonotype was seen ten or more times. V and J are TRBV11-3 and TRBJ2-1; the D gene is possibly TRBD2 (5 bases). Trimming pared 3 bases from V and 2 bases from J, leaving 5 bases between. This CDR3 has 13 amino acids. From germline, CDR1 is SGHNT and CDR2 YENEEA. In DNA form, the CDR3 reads TGTGCCAGCAGCTTCGGGGCCTACAATGAGCAGTTCTTC. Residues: CASSFGAYNEQFF.

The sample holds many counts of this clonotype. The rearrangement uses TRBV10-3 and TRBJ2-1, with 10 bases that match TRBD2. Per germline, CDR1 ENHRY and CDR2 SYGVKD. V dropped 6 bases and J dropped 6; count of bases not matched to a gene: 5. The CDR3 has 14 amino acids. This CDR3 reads CAISRAGGVNEQFF. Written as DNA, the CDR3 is TGTGCCATCAGCAGAGCGGGAGGGGTCAATGAGCAGTTCTTC.

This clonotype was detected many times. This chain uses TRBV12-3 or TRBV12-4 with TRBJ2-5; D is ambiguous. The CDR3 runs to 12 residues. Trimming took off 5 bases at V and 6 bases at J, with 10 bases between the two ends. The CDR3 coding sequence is TGTGCCAGCAGTACGGACCGGAAGACCCAGTACTTC. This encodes CASSTDRKTQYF.

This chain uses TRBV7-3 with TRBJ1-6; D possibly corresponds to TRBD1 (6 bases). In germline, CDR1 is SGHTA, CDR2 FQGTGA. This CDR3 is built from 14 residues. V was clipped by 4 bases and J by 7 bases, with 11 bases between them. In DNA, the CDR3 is TGTGCCAGCAGCTCACAGGGTGGCAATTCACCCCTCCACTTT. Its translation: CASSSQGGNSPLHF.

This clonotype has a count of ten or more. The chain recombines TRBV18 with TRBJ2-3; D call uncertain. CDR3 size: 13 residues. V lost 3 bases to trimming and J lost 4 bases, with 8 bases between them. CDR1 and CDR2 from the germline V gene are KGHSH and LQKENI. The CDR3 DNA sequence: TGTGCCAGCTCACCCCCCTCGGCAGATACGCAGTATTTT. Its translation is CASSPPSADTQYF.

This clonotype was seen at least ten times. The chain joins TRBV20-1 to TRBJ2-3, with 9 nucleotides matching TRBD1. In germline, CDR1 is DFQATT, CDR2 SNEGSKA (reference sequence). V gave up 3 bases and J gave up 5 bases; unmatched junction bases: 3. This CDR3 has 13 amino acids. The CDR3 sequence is CSARGQGRDTQYF. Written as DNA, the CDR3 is TGCAGTGCTAGGGGACAGGGAAGAGATACGCAGTATTTT.

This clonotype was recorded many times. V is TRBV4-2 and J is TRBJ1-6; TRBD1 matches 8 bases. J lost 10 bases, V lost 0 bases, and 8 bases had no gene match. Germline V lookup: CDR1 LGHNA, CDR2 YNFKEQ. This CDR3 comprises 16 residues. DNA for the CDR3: TGTGCCAGCAGCCAAGACCCCGGACAGGGAGGCTCACCCCTCCACTTT. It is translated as CASSQDPGQGGSPLHF.

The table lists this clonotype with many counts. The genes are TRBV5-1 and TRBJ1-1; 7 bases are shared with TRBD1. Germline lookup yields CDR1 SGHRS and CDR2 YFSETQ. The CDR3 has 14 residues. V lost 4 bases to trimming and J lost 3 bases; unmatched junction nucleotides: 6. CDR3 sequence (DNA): TGCGCCAGCAGCATGTCAGGGGGTGACACTGAAGCTTTCTTT. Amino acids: CASSMSGGDTEAFF.

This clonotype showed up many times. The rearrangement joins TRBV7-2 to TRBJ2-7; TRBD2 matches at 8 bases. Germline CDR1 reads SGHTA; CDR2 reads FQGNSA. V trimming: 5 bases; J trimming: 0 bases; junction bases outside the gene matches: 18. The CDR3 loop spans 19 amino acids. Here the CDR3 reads CASSRGALSGSPLSYEQYF. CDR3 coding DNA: TGTGCCAGCAGCCGGGGGGCCTTGAGCGGGAGTCCCCTCTCCTACGAGCAGTACTTC.

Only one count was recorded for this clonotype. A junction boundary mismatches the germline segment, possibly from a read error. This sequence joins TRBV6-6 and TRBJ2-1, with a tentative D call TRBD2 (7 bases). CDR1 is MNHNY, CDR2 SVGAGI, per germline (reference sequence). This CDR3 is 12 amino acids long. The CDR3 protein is CASSYSRGAHVF. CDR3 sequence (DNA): TGTGCCAGCAGTTACTCTCGGGGGGCCCACGTCTTC.

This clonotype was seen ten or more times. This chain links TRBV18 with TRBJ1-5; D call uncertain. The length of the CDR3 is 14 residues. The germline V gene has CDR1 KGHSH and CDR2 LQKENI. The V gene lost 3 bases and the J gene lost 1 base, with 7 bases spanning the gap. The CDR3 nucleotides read TGTGCCAGCTCACCCGTGCAGAGCAATCAGCCCCAGCATTTT. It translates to CASSPVQSNQPQHF.

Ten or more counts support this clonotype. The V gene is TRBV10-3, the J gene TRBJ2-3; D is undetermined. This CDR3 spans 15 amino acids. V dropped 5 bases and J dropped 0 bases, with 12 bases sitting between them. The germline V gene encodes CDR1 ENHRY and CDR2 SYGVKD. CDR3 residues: CAISRKTASTDTQYF. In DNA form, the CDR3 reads TGTGCCATCAGTCGGAAAACAGCTAGCACAGATACGCAGTATTTT.

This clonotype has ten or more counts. The CDR3 bases are TGTGCCAGCAGCTTAGCGGGAGGGACGGGGCTCTTTAATTCACCCCTCCACTTT. It encodes CASSLAGGTGLFNSPLHF. The V gene is TRBV7-2, the J gene TRBJ1-6, with D possibly being TRBD1 (5 bases). CDR1 SGHTA and CDR2 FQGNSA come from the germline V gene. This CDR3 is 18 amino acids long. Trimming removed 0 bases from V and 6 bases from J, with 18 bases in between.

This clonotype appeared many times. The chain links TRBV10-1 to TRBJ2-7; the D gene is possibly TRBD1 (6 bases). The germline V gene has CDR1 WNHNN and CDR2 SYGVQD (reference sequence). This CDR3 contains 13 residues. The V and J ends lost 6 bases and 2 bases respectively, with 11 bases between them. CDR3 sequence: CASSAGQTYEQYF. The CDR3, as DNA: TGCGCCAGCAGCGCCGGACAGACCTACGAGCAGTACTTC.

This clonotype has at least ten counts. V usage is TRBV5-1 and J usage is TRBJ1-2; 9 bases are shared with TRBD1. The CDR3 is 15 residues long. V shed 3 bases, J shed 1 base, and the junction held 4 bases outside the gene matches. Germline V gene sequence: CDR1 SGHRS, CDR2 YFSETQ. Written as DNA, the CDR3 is TGCGCCAGCAGCTCGGGACAGGGTGATAACTATGGCTACACCTTC. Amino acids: CASSSGQGDNYGYTF. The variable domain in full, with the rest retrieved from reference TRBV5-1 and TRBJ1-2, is KAGVTQTPRYLIKTRGQQVTLSCSPISGHRSVSWYQQTPGQGLQFLFEYFSETQRNKGNFPGRFSGRQFSNSRSEMNVSTLELGDSALYLCASSSGQGDNYGYTFGSGTRLTVV.

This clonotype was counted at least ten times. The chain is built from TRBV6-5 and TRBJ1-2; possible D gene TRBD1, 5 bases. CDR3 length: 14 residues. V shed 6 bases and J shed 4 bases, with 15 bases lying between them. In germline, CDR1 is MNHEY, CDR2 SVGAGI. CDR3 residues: CASSRSEGFYGYTF. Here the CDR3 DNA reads TGTGCCAGCAGCCGCTCCGAGGGGTTCTATGGCTACACCTTC.

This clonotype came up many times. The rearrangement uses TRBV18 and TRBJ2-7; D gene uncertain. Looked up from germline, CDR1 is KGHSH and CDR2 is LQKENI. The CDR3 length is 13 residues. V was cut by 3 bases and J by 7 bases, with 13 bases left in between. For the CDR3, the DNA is TGTGCCAGCTCACCTCGGCCCGTATGGGAGCAGTACTTC. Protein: CASSPRPVWEQYF.

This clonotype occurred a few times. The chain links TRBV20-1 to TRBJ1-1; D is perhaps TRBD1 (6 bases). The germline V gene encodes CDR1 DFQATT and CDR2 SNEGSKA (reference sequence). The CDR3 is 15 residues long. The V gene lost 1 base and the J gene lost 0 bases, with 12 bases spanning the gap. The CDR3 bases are TGCAGTGCTAGAGGGGTACAGGGCATGAACACTGAAGCTTTCTTT. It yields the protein CSARGVQGMNTEAFF.